This entry lists 27 T cell receptor beta chains sequenced from one sample in a study of T cell responses to AZD1222 COVID-19 vaccine. The table came from immunoSEQ multiplex PCR; TCRdb's copy has only in-frame clones and leaves some out. Here the sample spans about 140,000 clones, over 85% being singletons. Specimen: peripheral blood, collected on day 0 of AZD1222 vaccination. Receptors were obtained from an adult in good health.

This clone was recorded a few times. The rearrangement uses TRBV3-1 (or the pseudogene TRBV3-2) and TRBJ1-2; tentative D call: TRBD1 (5 bases). The CDR3 covers 16 residues. Germline V gene lookup returns CDR1 LGHDT and CDR2 YNNKEL (reference sequence). Deletions cut 1 base from V and 5 bases from J, with 17 bases between. The CDR3 DNA reads as TGTGCCAGCAGCCAAGGAGTGGGGCTCCAGTCTTATGGCTACACCTTC. Protein product: CASSQGVGLQSYGYTF.

The J gene is TRBJ1-2, the V gene TRBV3-1 (or the pseudogene TRBV3-2); 7 nucleotides line up with TRBD1. This CDR3 has 15 residues. From germline, CDR1 is LGHDT and CDR2 YNNKEL (reference sequence). V was pared by 1 base and J by 5 bases, with 7 bases of the junction left unmatched. The DNA of the CDR3 is TGTGCCAGCAGCCAAGTAGGGGGCCTGGGATATGGCTACACCTTC. Amino acids: CASSQVGGLGYGYTF.

The V and J genes are TRBV5-1 and TRBJ2-3; no reliable D call. The CDR3 loop spans 14 amino acids. CDR1 and CDR2 from the germline V gene are SGHRS and YFSETQ. Trimming took off 1 base at V and 2 bases at J, with 8 bases between the two ends. DNA for the CDR3: TGCGCCAGCAGCTTGCGATCCGACACAGATACGCAGTATTTT. Translation: CASSLRSDTDTQYF.

The J gene is TRBJ2-7, the V gene TRBV3-1 (or the pseudogene TRBV3-2), with 8 positions matching TRBD1. CDR1 is LGHDT and CDR2 is YNNKEL in the germline V gene (reference sequence). The CDR3 has 15 amino acids. Trimming removed 2 bases from V and 4 bases from J; junction bases left unmatched: 7. The CDR3 bases are TGTGCCAGCAGCCAATGGGACAGGACAACTTACGAGCAGTACTTC. Translating gives CASSQWDRTTYEQYF.

V and J are TRBV9 and TRBJ1-3; a weak D match, TRBD1 (5 bases). Germline CDR1 SGDLS, CDR2 YYNGEE. Trimming removed 2 bases at V and 0 bases at J, with 21 bases between. The CDR3 covers 19 residues. The CDR3 reads CASSVREGRAGYSGNTIYF. In nucleotides, the CDR3 is TGTGCCAGCAGCGTTCGGGAGGGCAGGGCCGGATACTCTGGAAACACCATATATTTT.

This sequence joins TRBV28 and TRBJ1-2; D call uncertain. The CDR3 has 14 amino acids. The germline CDR1 and CDR2 sequences are MDHEN and SYDVKM. The V gene lost 3 bases and the J gene lost 3 bases, with 11 bases spanning the gap. The CDR3 spells CASSLDPEHYGYTF. In DNA, the CDR3 is TGTGCCAGCAGTTTGGACCCGGAGCACTATGGCTACACCTTC.

This sequence joins TRBV6-5 and TRBJ2-1; D is perhaps TRBD1 (5 bases). The CDR3 is 10 residues long. CDR1 and CDR2 (germline): MNHEY, SVGAGI. V lost 6 bases, J lost 14 bases, and 11 bases lay in between. The CDR3 DNA sequence: TGTGCCAGCAGAGGGAAAGGGGAGTTCTTC. The encoded protein is CASRGKGEFF.

The rearrangement joins TRBV3-1 (or the pseudogene TRBV3-2) to TRBJ2-1; 15 nucleotides line up with TRBD2. The CDR3 is 16 residues long. V dropped 6 bases and J dropped 4; count of bases not matched to a gene: 4. CDR1 is LGHDT, CDR2 YNNKEL, per germline (reference sequence). CDR3 bases: TGTGCCAGCAGGAGGACTAGCGGGGGGGATTACAATGAGCAGTTCTTC. It yields the protein CASRRTSGGDYNEQFF.

CDR3 sequence (DNA): TGTGCCAGCAGTGCCCTAGTAGGCACTGAAGCTTTCTTT. It translates to CASSALVGTEAFF. This sequence joins TRBV28 and TRBJ1-1, with D uncertain. Trimming cost V 5 bases and J 4 bases, with 11 bases left between them. This CDR3 is built from 13 residues. Per the germline V gene, CDR1 is MDHEN and CDR2 is SYDVKM.

The chain couples TRBV5-1 to TRBJ2-7; TRBD2 agrees at 8 bases. CDR1 SGHRS and CDR2 YFSETQ come from the germline V gene. Trimming took 2 bases from V and 1 from J; bases not matched to a gene: 2. CDR3 size: 14 residues. In DNA, the CDR3 is TGCGCCAGCAGCTTTCTAGCGGGTTCCTACGAGCAGTACTTC. Translation: CASSFLAGSYEQYF.

The J gene is TRBJ2-7, the V gene TRBV6-1; 8 bases fit TRBD1. Germline V gene sequence: CDR1 MNHNS, CDR2 SASEGT. The V segment lost 1 base and the J segment 1 base; nucleotides outside the gene matches: 3. This CDR3 region has 15 residues. The CDR3 DNA reads as TGTGCCAGCAGTGAAGAAGGGACAGGATCCTACGAGCAGTACTTC. Its protein product is CASSEEGTGSYEQYF.

The chain uses TRBV27 and TRBJ1-4, with TRBD1 matching 9 bases. This CDR3 spans 15 amino acids. V shed 4 bases and J 6 bases; nucleotides not matched to a gene: 6. Per the germline V gene, CDR1 is MNHEY and CDR2 is SMNVEV (reference sequence). In DNA, the CDR3 is TGTGCCAGCAGTTCGACCCGGACAGGGGATGAAAAACTGTTTTTT. Translation: CASSSTRTGDEKLFF.

The chain recombines TRBV7-2 with TRBJ2-7, with 7 bases identical to TRBD1. The trim removed 1 base at V and 4 bases at J, leaving 10 bases unmatched. The CDR3 length is 16 residues. Germline lookup yields CDR1 SGHTA and CDR2 FQGNSA. The CDR3 here is CASSLVSQGSRYEQYF. The CDR3 coding sequence is TGTGCCAGCAGCTTAGTTTCACAGGGGAGTCGGTACGAGCAGTACTTC. The whole variable domain, remainder taken from reference TRBV7-2 and TRBJ2-7, is GAGVSQSPSNKVTEKGKDVELRCDPISGHTALYWYRQSLGQGLEFLIYFQGNSAPDKSGLPSDRFSAERTGGSVSTLTIQRTQQEDSAVYLCASSLVSQGSRYEQYFGPGTRLTVT.

This chain joins TRBV3-1 (or the pseudogene TRBV3-2) and TRBJ1-4; tentatively, D is TRBD1 (6 bases). This CDR3 is 14 amino acids long. CDR1 and CDR2 (germline): LGHDT, YNNKEL (reference sequence). The germline V and J ends were trimmed by 4 bases and 2 bases, with 8 bases remaining between them. The CDR3 here is CASSLGGTNEKLFF. The CDR3 DNA reads TGTGCCAGCAGCCTGGGGGGCACTAATGAAAAACTGTTTTTT.

Only one count was recorded for this clone. The genes are TRBV10-3 and TRBJ1-2; the match to TRBD1 covers 8 bases. Germline loops: CDR1 ENHRY, CDR2 SYGVKD. The CDR3 is 15 amino acids. With 7 bases clipped from V and 0 bases from J, the junction kept 7 bases outside the gene matches. The CDR3 DNA sequence: TGTGCCATCACCGATGGGACAGGAGCTAACTATGGCTACACCTTC. Translation: CAITDGTGANYGYTF.

This clone came up once. The chain couples TRBV27 to TRBJ2-5; D ambiguous. Germline V gene lookup returns CDR1 MNHEY and CDR2 SMNVEV (reference sequence). This CDR3 spans 14 amino acids. The V end was cut by 6 bases, the J end by 1 base, with 12 bases between. The DNA for the CDR3 is TGTGCCAGCAGGGTCGGTTGGATCCAAGAGACCCAGTACTTC. Translating gives CASRVGWIQETQYF.

The V gene is TRBV11-2, the J gene TRBJ1-2; possible D gene TRBD1, 5 bases. The CDR3 has 14 residues. V lost 0 bases, J lost 4 bases, and 9 bases lay in between. Looked up from germline, CDR1 is SGHAT and CDR2 is FQNNGV. In DNA, the CDR3 is TGTGCCAGCAGCTTAGACAGGGAACGCTATGGCTACACCTTC. It yields the protein CASSLDRERYGYTF.

This rearrangement joins TRBV24-1 to TRBJ2-7, with 7 nucleotides matching TRBD2. V trimming: 1 base; J trimming: 6 bases; junction bases outside the gene matches: 2. CDR1 KGHDR and CDR2 SFDVKD come from the germline V gene. CDR3 length: 13 amino acids. CDR3 region: CATSDFSGGEQYF. CDR3 coding DNA: TGTGCCACCAGTGATTTTTCGGGGGGCGAGCAGTACTTC.

J is TRBJ1-2 and V is TRBV10-3; 8 bases map to TRBD1. Per the germline V gene, CDR1 is ENHRY and CDR2 is SYGVKD. Trimming at V came to 0 bases and at J to 10 bases, leaving 7 bases not matched to a gene. There are 14 residues in the CDR3. This CDR3 reads CAISESATGAFYTF. The DNA of the CDR3 is TGTGCCATCAGTGAGTCAGCGACAGGGGCTTTCTACACCTTC.

V is TRBV19 and J is TRBJ1-4; 7 bases map to TRBD1. V shed 5 bases, J shed 7 bases, and the junction held 7 bases outside the gene matches. The CDR3 loop spans 14 amino acids. From germline, CDR1 is LNHDA and CDR2 SQIVND (reference sequence). The CDR3 is CASSHRDSVEKLFF. CDR3 nucleotides: TGTGCCAGTAGTCACCGGGACAGTGTTGAAAAACTGTTTTTT.

In its sample, this clone was seen once. The J gene is TRBJ2-3, the V gene TRBV5-1; 10 bases are shared with TRBD2. Germline CDR1 is SGHRS and CDR2 is YFSETQ. CDR3 length equals 17 residues. The junction had 9 bases not matched to a gene; V was cut back by 1 base and J by 4 bases. The CDR3 sequence is CASSLKRGGFPSDTQYF. The CDR3 DNA is TGCGCCAGCAGCTTGAAGCGGGGGGGCTTTCCATCAGATACGCAGTATTTT.

This rearrangement joins TRBV11-2 to TRBJ1-3; maybe TRBD1 (5 bases). The CDR3 is 18 residues long. The V gene lost 1 base and the J gene lost 0 bases, with 16 bases spanning the gap. Germline CDR1 is SGHAT and CDR2 is FQNNGV. This CDR3 is CASSLVGTASHSGNTIYF. The DNA of the CDR3 is TGTGCCAGCAGCTTAGTAGGGACGGCGTCCCACTCTGGAAACACCATATATTTT.

This rearrangement joins TRBV7-9 to TRBJ2-7; 8 nucleotides agree with TRBD1. The CDR3 is 14 amino acids. Germline CDR1 is SEHNR and CDR2 is FQNEAQ (reference sequence). The V and J ends lost 6 bases and 6 bases, in that order; junction bases with no gene match: 10. CDR3 in amino acids: CASSHLVTGGEQYF. CDR3 in DNA: TGTGCCAGCAGTCACCTTGTTACAGGGGGCGAGCAGTACTTC.

This clone has a single count. This sequence joins TRBV28 and TRBJ2-1, with TRBD1 matching over 7 bases. The CDR3 runs to 18 residues. Germline V gene lookup returns CDR1 MDHEN and CDR2 SYDVKM. Trimming cost V 1 base and J 5 bases; bases outside gene matches: 14. In DNA form, the CDR3 reads TGTGCCAGCAGTTTATACCCCCGGGACAGCTATGACCACAATGAGCAGTTCTTC. Protein product: CASSLYPRDSYDHNEQFF.

This rearrangement joins TRBV28 to TRBJ1-5; 8 bases are shared with TRBD1. Germline lookup yields CDR1 MDHEN and CDR2 SYDVKM. The CDR3 sequence is 16 residues long. The CDR3 region has the DNA TGTGCTACACTCGCCGGGACAGGCGAATACAATCAGCCCCAGCATTTT. Translated: CATLAGTGEYNQPQHF.

CDR3 amino acids: CASSPGGTNEKLFF. The CDR3 bases are TGTGCCAGCAGCCCAGGGGGCACTAATGAAAAACTGTTTTTT. This chain connects TRBV7-9 to TRBJ1-4; 8 positions agree with TRBD1. J was trimmed by 2 bases and V by 5 bases; bases with no gene match: 1. The length of the CDR3 is 14 residues. Germline V gene sequence: CDR1 SEHNR, CDR2 FQNEAQ (reference sequence).

The chain recombines TRBV15 with TRBJ2-3; 10 bases are a match to TRBD2. The length of the CDR3 is 18 residues. Trimming took 0 bases from V and 6 from J; bases not matched to a gene: 12. The germline CDR1 and CDR2 sequences are LNHNV and YYDKDF (reference sequence). CDR3 loop: CATSRDGRERGGSDTQYF. For the CDR3, the DNA is TGTGCCACCAGCAGAGATGGAAGGGAGCGGGGGGGTTCCGATACGCAGTATTTT.